This T cell receptor (beta chain) was recovered during a study of T cells expressing NK-cell markers. TCRdb reprocessed the 5' RACE reads and reports one entry per CDR3 protein, with no DNA. Its listing shows 250,000 or so distinct CDR3 sequences. This clonotype originated in a woman between 18 and 70 years old in good health. The sequenced sample consisted of blood T cells: a sorted CD56 or NKG2C T cell subset, CD4+ or CD8+ T cells, or bulk PBMC T cells (not recorded which).

The CDR3 sequence: CASSLLAGVKETQYF. The gene calls are TRBV7-6 and TRBJ2-5; TCRdb gives TRBD1 as the D gene, but with no DNA this cannot be confirmed. Germline lookup yields CDR1 SGHVS and CDR2 FNYEAQ. The CDR3 is made up of 15 amino acids.